These 3 T cell receptor beta chains were all obtained from the same sample, sequenced in a study of cytomegalovirus exposure and HLA in healthy donors. It was with 60 Vbeta and 13 Jbeta primers that the PCR ran. Some clones are missing from TCRdb's copy, which holds only in-frame ones; the method was immunoSEQ multiplex PCR. Of under 150,000 clones listed, about three quarters are singletons. Input material: PBMCs. The receptors derive from a woman in her fifties or sixties in good health and CMV-seropositive.

This clone was counted between two and nine times. This chain links TRBV19 with TRBJ2-7; D ambiguous. The V gene's germline CDR1 is LNHDA and CDR2 SQIVND (reference sequence). CDR3 length: 12 amino acids. Trimming left V 3 bases short and J 7 bases short, with 10 bases between. The CDR3 bases are TGTGCCAGTAGTATCAACTCGTGGGAGCAGTACTTC. Translated: CASSINSWEQYF. Full variable domain (rest looked up from reference TRBV19 and TRBJ2-7): DGGITQSPKYLFRKEGQNVTLSCEQNLNHDAMYWYRQDPGQGLRLIYYSQIVNDFQKGDIAEGYSVSREKKESFPLTVTSAQKNPTAFYLCASSINSWEQYFGPGTRLTVT.

The V call is TRBV6-6, the J call TRBJ1-2, with D possibly TRBD1 on 5 matching bases. Trimming removed 6 bases at V and 0 bases at J, with 17 bases between. Germline CDR1 is MNHNY and CDR2 is SVGAGI (reference sequence). The CDR3 contains 16 residues. The DNA for the CDR3 is TGTGCCAGCAGCCCGGCGGGGCAGGACACTAACTATGGCTACACCTTC. This codes for CASSPAGQDTNYGYTF.

V usage is TRBV7-9 and J usage is TRBJ2-6, with 7 bases identical to TRBD1. The V gene end was trimmed by 5 bases and the J gene end by 1 base; junction bases not matched to a gene: 8. Germline CDR1 and CDR2: SEHNR and FQNEAQ (reference sequence). The CDR3 sequence is 17 residues long. CDR3 sequence reads: CASSGDRAISGANVLTF. CDR3 nucleotide sequence: TGTGCCAGCAGCGGCGACAGGGCTATATCTGGGGCCAACGTCCTGACTTTC.